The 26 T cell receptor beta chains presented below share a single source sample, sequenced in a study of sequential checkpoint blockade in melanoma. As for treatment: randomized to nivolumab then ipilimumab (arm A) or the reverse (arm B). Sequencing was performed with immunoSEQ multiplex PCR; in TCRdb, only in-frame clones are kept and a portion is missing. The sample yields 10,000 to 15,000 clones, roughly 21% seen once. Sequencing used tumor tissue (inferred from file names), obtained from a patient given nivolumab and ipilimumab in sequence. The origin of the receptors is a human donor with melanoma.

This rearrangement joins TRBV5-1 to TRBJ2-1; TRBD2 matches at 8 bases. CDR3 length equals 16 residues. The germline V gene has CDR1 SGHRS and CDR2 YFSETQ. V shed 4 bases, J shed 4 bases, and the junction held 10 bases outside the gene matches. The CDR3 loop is CASSTEGLAGYNEQFF. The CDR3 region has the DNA TGCGCCAGCAGCACGGAGGGGCTAGCGGGTTACAATGAGCAGTTCTTC.

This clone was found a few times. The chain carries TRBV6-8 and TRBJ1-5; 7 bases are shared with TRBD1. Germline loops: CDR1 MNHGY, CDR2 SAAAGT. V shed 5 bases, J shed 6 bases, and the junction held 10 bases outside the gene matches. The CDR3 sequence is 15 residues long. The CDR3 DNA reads TGTGCCAGCAGTCCGATGACAGGGAGTACTCAGCCCCAGCATTTT. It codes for CASSPMTGSTQPQHF.

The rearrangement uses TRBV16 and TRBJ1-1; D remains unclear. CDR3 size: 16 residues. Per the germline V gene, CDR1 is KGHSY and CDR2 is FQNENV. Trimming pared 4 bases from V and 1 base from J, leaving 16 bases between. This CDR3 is CASSPTVVGSNTEAFF. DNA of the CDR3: TGTGCCAGCAGCCCAACGGTCGTCGGTTCGAACACTGAAGCTTTCTTT.

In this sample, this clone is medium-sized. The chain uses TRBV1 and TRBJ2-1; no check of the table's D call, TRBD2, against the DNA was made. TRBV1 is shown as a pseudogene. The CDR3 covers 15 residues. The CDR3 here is CTSSPGEASGTEQFF. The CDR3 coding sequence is TGCACCAGCAGCCCCGGGGAGGCGTCGGGTACTGAGCAGTTCTTC.

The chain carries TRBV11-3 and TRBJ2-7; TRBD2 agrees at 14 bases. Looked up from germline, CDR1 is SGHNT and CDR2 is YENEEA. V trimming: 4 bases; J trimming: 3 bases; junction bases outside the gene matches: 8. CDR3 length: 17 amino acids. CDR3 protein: CASSSLAGTSGSYEQYF. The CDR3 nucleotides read TGTGCCAGCAGCTCCCTAGCCGGGACTAGCGGGAGCTACGAGCAGTACTTC.

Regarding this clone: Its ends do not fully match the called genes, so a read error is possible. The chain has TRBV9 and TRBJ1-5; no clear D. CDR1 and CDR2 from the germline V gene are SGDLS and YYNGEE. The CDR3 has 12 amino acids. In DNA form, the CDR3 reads TGTGCCAGCAGCTCACCCCGGGCCTTAGGCTTTTTT. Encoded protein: CASSSPRALGFF.

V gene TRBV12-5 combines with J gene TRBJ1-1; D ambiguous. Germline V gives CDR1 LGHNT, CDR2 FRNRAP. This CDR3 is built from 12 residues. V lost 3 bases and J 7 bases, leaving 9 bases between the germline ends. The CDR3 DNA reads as TGTGCTAGTGGTTTACAGATTAGTGAAGCTTTCTTT. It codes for CASGLQISEAFF.

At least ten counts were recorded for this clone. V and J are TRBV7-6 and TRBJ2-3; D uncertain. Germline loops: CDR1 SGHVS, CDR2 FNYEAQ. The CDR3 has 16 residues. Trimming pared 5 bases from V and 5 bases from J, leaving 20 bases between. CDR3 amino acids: CASSPSGLLTGDTQYF. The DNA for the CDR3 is TGTGCCAGCAGCCCCTCGGGTCTACTTACCGGAGATACGCAGTATTTT. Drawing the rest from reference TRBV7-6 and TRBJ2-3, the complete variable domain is GAGVSQSPRYKVTKRGQDVALRCDPISGHVSLYWYRQALGQGPEFLTYFNYEAQQDKSGLPNDRFSAERPEGSISTLTIQRTEQRDSAMYRCASSPSGLLTGDTQYFGPGTRLTVL.

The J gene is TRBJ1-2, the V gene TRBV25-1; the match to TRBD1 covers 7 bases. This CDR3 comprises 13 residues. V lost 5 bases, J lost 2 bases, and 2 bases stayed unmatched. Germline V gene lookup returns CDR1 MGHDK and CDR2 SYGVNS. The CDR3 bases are TGTGCCAGCAGTATGACAGGGAACTATGGCTACACCTTC. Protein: CASSMTGNYGYTF.

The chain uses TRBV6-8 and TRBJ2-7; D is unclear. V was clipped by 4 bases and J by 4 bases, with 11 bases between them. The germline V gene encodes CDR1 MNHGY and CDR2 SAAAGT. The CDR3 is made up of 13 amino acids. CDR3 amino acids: CASSFTENYEQYF. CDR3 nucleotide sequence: TGTGCCAGCAGTTTCACGGAAAATTACGAGCAGTACTTC.

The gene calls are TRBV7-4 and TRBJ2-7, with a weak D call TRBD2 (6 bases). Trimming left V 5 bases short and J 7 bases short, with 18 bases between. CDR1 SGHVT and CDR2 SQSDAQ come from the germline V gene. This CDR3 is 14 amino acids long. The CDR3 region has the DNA TGTGCCAGCAGCCAAGGACTATTGGGTGGTGAGCAGTACTTC. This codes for CASSQGLLGGEQYF.

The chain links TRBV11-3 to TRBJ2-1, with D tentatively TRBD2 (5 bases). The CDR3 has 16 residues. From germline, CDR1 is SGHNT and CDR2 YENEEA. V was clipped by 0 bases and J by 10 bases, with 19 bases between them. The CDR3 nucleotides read TGTGCCAGCAGCTTAGAAGGAGGACTCGCTCGGGGAGAGCAGTTCTTC. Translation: CASSLEGGLARGEQFF.

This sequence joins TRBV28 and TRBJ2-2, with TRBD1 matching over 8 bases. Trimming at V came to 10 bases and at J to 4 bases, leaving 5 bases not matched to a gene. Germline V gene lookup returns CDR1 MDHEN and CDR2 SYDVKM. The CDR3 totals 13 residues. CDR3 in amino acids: CATRTGSTGELFF. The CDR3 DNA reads TGTGCCACTAGGACAGGGAGCACCGGGGAGCTGTTTTTT.

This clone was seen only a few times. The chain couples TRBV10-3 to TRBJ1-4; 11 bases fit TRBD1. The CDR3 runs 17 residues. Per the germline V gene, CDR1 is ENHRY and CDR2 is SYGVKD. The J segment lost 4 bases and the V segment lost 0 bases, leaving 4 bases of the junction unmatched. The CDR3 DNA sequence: TGTGCCATCAGTGAGTCTCGGACAGGGGGCTTTAATGAAAAACTGTTTTTT. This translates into CAISESRTGGFNEKLFF.

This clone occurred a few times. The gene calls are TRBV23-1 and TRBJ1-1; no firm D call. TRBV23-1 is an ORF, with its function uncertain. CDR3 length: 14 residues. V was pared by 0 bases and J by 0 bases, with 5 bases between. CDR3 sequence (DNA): TGCGCCAGCAGTCAATCGAGGGTGAACACTGAAGCTTTCTTT. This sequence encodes CASSQSRVNTEAFF.

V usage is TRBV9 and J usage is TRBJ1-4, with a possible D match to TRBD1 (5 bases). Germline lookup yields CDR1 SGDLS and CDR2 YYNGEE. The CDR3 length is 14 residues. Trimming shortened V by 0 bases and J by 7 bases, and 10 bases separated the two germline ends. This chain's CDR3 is CASSVGDGLEKLFF. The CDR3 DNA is TGTGCCAGCAGCGTAGGGGACGGACTTGAAAAACTGTTTTTT.

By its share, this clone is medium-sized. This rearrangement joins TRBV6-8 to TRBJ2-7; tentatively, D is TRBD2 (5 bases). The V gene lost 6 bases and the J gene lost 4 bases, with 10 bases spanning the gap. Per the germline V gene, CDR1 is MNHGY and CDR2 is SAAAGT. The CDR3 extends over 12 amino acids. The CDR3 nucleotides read TGTGCCAGCAGGCCGGACTCTTACGAGCAGTACTTC. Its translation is CASRPDSYEQYF.

CDR3 amino acids: CASRTTVSVEQYF. The CDR3 coding sequence is TGTGCCAGCAGAACCACTGTGTCTGTCGAGCAGTACTTC. V gene TRBV6-8 combines with J gene TRBJ2-7; D is unclear. The CDR3 is 13 amino acids. Germline CDR1 is MNHGY and CDR2 is SAAAGT. Trimming shortened V by 6 bases and J by 6 bases, and 15 bases separated the two germline ends.

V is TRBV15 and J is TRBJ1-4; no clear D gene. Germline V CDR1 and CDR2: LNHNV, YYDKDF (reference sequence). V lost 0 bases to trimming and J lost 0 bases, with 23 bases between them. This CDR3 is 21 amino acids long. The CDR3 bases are TGTGCCACCAGCAGAGATCCGAAAGTATCCTCTAATTCCTCAACTAATGAAAAACTGTTTTTT. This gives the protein CATSRDPKVSSNSSTNEKLFF.

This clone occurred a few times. The CDR3: CASSLEGGFRYTEAFF. In DNA, the CDR3 is TGTGCCAGCAGCTTAGAGGGGGGGTTTAGGTACACTGAAGCTTTCTTT. The chain joins TRBV11-3 to TRBJ1-1, with D perhaps TRBD1 (5 bases). This CDR3 is 16 amino acids long. From germline, CDR1 is SGHNT and CDR2 YENEEA. V lost 0 bases to trimming and J lost 3 bases, with 14 bases between them. The variable domain in full, with the rest retrieved from reference TRBV11-3 and TRBJ1-1, is EAGVVQSPRYKIIEKKQPVAFWCNPISGHNTLYWYLQNLGQGPELLIRYENEEAVDDSQLPKDRFSAERLKGVDSTLKIQPAELGDSAVYLCASSLEGGFRYTEAFFGQGTRLTVV.

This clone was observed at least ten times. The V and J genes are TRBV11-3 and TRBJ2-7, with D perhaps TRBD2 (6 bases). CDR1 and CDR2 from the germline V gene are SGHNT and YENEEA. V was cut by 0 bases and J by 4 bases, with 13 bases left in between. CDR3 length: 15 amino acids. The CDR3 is CASSLEGLAYYEQYF. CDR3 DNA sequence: TGTGCCAGCAGCTTAGAGGGACTGGCCTATTACGAGCAGTACTTC.

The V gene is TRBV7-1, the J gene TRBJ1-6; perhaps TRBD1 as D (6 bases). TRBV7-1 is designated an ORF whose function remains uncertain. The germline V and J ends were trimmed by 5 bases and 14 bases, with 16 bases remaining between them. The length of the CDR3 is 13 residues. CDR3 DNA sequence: TGTGCCAGCAGCCGCGGGAGGGACACCTCCCTCCACTTT. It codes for CASSRGRDTSLHF.

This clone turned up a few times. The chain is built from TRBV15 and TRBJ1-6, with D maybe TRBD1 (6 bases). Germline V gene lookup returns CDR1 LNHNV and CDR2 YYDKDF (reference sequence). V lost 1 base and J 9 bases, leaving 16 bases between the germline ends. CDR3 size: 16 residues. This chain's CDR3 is CATSRVSQGSGSPLHF. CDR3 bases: TGTGCCACCAGCAGAGTTTCTCAGGGGAGTGGTTCACCCCTCCACTTT.

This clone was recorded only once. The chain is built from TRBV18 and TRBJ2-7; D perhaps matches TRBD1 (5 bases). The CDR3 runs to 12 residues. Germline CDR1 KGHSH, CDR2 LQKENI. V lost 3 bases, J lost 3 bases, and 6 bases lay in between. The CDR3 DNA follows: TGTGCCAGCTCACCTGACAGCTACGAGCAGTACTTC. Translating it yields CASSPDSYEQYF.

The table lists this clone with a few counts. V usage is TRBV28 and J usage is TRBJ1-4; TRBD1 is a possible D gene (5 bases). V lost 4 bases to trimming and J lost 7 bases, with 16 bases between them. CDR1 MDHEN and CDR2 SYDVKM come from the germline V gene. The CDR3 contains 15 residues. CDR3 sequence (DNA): TGTGCCAGCAGTTCGGCCTTGGGACGGGCTGAAAAACTGTTTTTT. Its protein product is CASSSALGRAEKLFF.

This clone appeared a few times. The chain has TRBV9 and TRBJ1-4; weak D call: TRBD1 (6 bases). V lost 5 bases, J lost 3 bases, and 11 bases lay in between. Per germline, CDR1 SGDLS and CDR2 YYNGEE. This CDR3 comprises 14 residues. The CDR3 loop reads CASSEGVANEKLFF. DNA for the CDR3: TGTGCCAGCAGTGAGGGGGTTGCTAATGAAAAACTGTTTTTT.